Shown below are 17 T cell receptor beta chains from a single sample sequenced in a study of cytomegalovirus exposure and HLA in healthy donors. Researchers ran the PCR with 60 Vbeta and 13 Jbeta primers. The protocol was immunoSEQ multiplex PCR, while the TCRdb copy is restricted to in-frame clones and leaves out a portion. The sample has 250,000 or so clones, 80% to 95% seen once. Input material: PBMCs. These receptors all stem from a girl aged 2 to 9 in good health and CMV-seronegative.

The chain is built from TRBV5-1 and TRBJ2-3; a possible D gene is TRBD1 (6 bases). The ends were cut back, 3 bases at V and 1 base at J, with 6 bases in the middle. The CDR3 length is 13 residues. Germline V CDR1 and CDR2: SGHRS, YFSETQ. Here the CDR3 DNA reads TGCGCCAGCAGCTGGACAGGCACAGATACGCAGTATTTT. Residues: CASSWTGTDTQYF. The whole variable domain, filled in from reference TRBV5-1 and TRBJ2-3, reads KAGVTQTPRYLIKTRGQQVTLSCSPISGHRSVSWYQQTPGQGLQFLFEYFSETQRNKGNFPGRFSGRQFSNSRSEMNVSTLELGDSALYLCASSWTGTDTQYFGPGTRLTVL.

The chain links TRBV19 to TRBJ2-1; D is perhaps TRBD2 (6 bases). Trimming removed 7 bases at V and 9 bases at J, with 40 bases between. The germline CDR1 and CDR2 sequences are LNHDA and SQIVND (reference sequence). The CDR3 is 21 residues long. The CDR3 region is CASMPPLWRDPPDLIYGEQFF. CDR3 nucleotide sequence: TGTGCCAGTATGCCGCCGTTATGGCGGGACCCGCCCGACTTGATTTATGGTGAGCAGTTCTTC.

The chain uses TRBV2 and TRBJ2-7; D not resolved. The CDR3 contains 12 residues. The V end was cut by 4 bases, the J end by 1 base, with 5 bases between. Germline-derived CDR1 and CDR2 are SNHLY and FYNNEI. CDR3 DNA sequence: TGTGCCAGCAGTGGCGAGTCCTACGAGCAGTACTTC. This translates into CASSGESYEQYF.

The rearrangement joins TRBV18 to TRBJ2-7, with 10 bases lining up with TRBD2. V trimming: 2 bases; J trimming: 2 bases; junction bases outside the gene matches: 6. Germline CDR1 and CDR2: KGHSH and LQKENI. The length of the CDR3 is 16 residues. In nucleotides, the CDR3 is TGTGCCAGCTCACCAAGCGGGCTAGCGGGAGCCTACGAGCAGTACTTC. It yields the protein CASSPSGLAGAYEQYF.

The V gene is TRBV12-5, the J gene TRBJ2-7, with TRBD2 matching over 7 bases. Germline V gives CDR1 LGHNT, CDR2 FRNRAP. This CDR3 contains 15 residues. V shed 0 bases, J shed 0 bases, and the junction held 2 bases outside the gene matches. The CDR3 loop reads CASGLVAGSSYEQYF. The CDR3 DNA reads as TGTGCTAGTGGTTTGGTAGCGGGGAGCTCCTACGAGCAGTACTTC.

In its sample, this clone was seen once. The chain couples TRBV18 to TRBJ2-4; TRBD2 agrees at 14 bases. CDR1 KGHSH and CDR2 LQKENI come from the germline V gene. V shed 0 bases and J 4 bases; nucleotides not matched to a gene: 8. This CDR3 spans 19 amino acids. For the CDR3, the DNA is TGTGCCAGCTCACCACCGGGACTAGCGGGAGTAAGGGAAAAAAACATTCAGTACTTC. Protein product: CASSPPGLAGVREKNIQYF.

The count of this clone is one. The rearrangement joins TRBV29-1 to TRBJ2-1, with 9 nucleotides matching TRBD2. With V trimmed by 1 base and J by 8 bases, 6 bases remained unmatched. This CDR3 has 14 residues. Germline V gene lookup returns CDR1 SQVTM and CDR2 ANQGSEA. The DNA of the CDR3 is TGCAGCGTTGAAGGGGGAGCGGGGGGCCATGAGCAGTTCTTC. It is translated as CSVEGGAGGHEQFF.

The V and J genes are TRBV4-2 and TRBJ2-3, with D unclear. Trimming removed 2 bases at V and 4 bases at J, with 7 bases between. CDR1 is LGHNA and CDR2 is YNFKEQ in the germline V gene. The length of the CDR3 is 13 residues. The CDR3 nucleotides read TGTGCCAGCAGCCAAACAGAAGCAGATACGCAGTATTTT. Translating it yields CASSQTEADTQYF.

V is TRBV28 and J is TRBJ1-1; 7 bases line up with TRBD1. Trimming at V came to 3 bases and at J to 4 bases, leaving 14 bases not matched to a gene. Per the germline V gene, CDR1 is MDHEN and CDR2 is SYDVKM. The CDR3 contains 17 residues. CDR3 residues: CASSFGQGVQPGTEAFF. The DNA of the CDR3 is TGTGCCAGCAGTTTCGGGCAGGGGGTGCAACCGGGCACTGAAGCTTTCTTT.

This sequence joins TRBV6-1 and TRBJ1-2; 8 nucleotides match TRBD1. Germline V gene sequence: CDR1 MNHNS, CDR2 SASEGT. The V and J ends lost 6 bases and 8 bases, in that order; junction bases with no gene match: 8. The CDR3 has 13 amino acids. CDR3 nucleotide sequence: TGTGCCAGCAGGGAGACAGGGGCAGGGGGCTACACCTTC. Translation gives CASRETGAGGYTF.

This clone was recorded only once. The chain couples TRBV6-1 to TRBJ2-7; 8 nucleotides agree with TRBD1. The length of the CDR3 is 15 residues. CDR1 MNHNS and CDR2 SASEGT come from the germline V gene. V trimming: 9 bases; J trimming: 3 bases; junction bases outside the gene matches: 13. CDR3 region: CASLSGGRSIYEQYF. CDR3 bases: TGTGCCAGTCTCTCAGGGGGCCGATCAATCTACGAGCAGTACTTC.

This clone was seen only once. The rearrangement joins TRBV6-5 to TRBJ2-2, with D tentatively TRBD1 (5 bases). Germline loops: CDR1 MNHEY, CDR2 SVGAGI. V was shortened by 7 bases and J by 2 bases, with 11 bases between the two germline ends. There are 14 residues in the CDR3. CDR3 nucleotides: TGTGCCAGCATGATAGACAGCAACACCGGGGAGCTGTTTTTT. Encoded protein: CASMIDSNTGELFF.

V usage is TRBV19 and J usage is TRBJ2-1; D is unresolved. Germline V lookup: CDR1 LNHDA, CDR2 SQIVND (reference sequence). CDR3 size: 11 residues. V was trimmed by 6 bases and J by 5 bases, leaving 5 bases between them. The CDR3 region has the DNA TGTGCCAGTAGCGTTAACAATGAGCAGTTCTTC. This gives the protein CASSVNNEQFF.

The rearrangement links TRBV2 to TRBJ2-5, with TRBD2 identical over 13 bases. From germline, CDR1 is SNHLY and CDR2 FYNNEI. The CDR3 has 16 amino acids. Trimming removed 6 bases from V and 1 base from J; junction bases left unmatched: 5. The CDR3 nucleotides are TGTGCCAGCAGGAGCAGACTAGCGGGGGGCCAAGAGACCCAGTACTTC. Its protein is CASRSRLAGGQETQYF.

This clone was detected once. The chain couples TRBV28 to TRBJ2-3; 9 bases line up with TRBD1. J lost 6 bases, V lost 7 bases, and 8 bases had no gene match. This CDR3 is 14 amino acids long. Germline V gene lookup returns CDR1 MDHEN and CDR2 SYDVKM. The chain's CDR3 is CASNGQGTSDTQYF. In DNA form, the CDR3 reads TGTGCCAGCAATGGACAGGGGACTTCGGATACGCAGTATTTT.

V is TRBV10-2 and J is TRBJ1-1, with a tentative D call TRBD1 (6 bases). Trimming removed 3 bases at V and 2 bases at J, with 7 bases between. The length of the CDR3 is 13 residues. The V gene's germline CDR1 is WSHSY and CDR2 SAAADI. The CDR3 is CASSEQGNTEAFF. DNA of the CDR3: TGCGCCAGCAGTGAACAGGGAAACACTGAAGCTTTCTTT.

This chain uses TRBV10-1 with TRBJ1-1; maybe TRBD1 (5 bases). This CDR3 region has 14 residues. Trimming took off 8 bases at V and 5 bases at J, with 18 bases between the two ends. The germline V gene has CDR1 WNHNN and CDR2 SYGVQD (reference sequence). The CDR3 is CASSKSREGTEAFF. The CDR3 region has the DNA TGCGCCAGCTCAAAAAGCAGGGAAGGGACTGAAGCTTTCTTT.